This is a list of T cell receptor beta chains from one sample in a study of graft-versus-host responses after intestinal transplantation. Profiled with immunoSEQ multiplex PCR; TCRdb holds only in-frame clones, not every one. The data hold about 10,000 clones, with just over 30% observed a single time. The source was alloreactive CD4+ T cells from a mixed lymphocyte reaction culture, collected before transplantation. The receptors originated from a human patient who was an organ donor for intestinal transplantation. The CDR3 runs from the conserved cysteine through the conserved F or W. Fields, in order: J gene, D gene, V gene, clone size, CDR3 DNA, CDR3 protein. D genes are given only for firm matches. Size is stated for part of the rows, as once, few or many counts, or as a class when the clone is expanded.

>TRBJ1-1|-|TRBV29-1|-
TGCAGCGTTATGTGGGACACTGAAGCTTTCTTT
CSVMWDTEAFF
>TRBJ1-2|-|TRBV5-5|medium-sized
TGTGCCAGCAGCTTGGTAGGGGACTATGGCTACACCTTC
CASSLVGDYGYTF
>TRBJ2-7|-|TRBV5-1|-
TGCGCCAGCAGCTGGGCCAGAGGCTCCTACGAGCAGTACTTC
CASSWARGSYEQYF
>TRBJ1-5|-|TRBV7-9|-
TGTGCCAGCAGCCGCTCAAGTTCCGAACGGCAGCCCCAGCATTTT
CASSRSSSERQPQHF
>TRBJ1-1|-|TRBV6-6|medium-sized
TGTGCCAGCCATTTCGGGGGGGGCTCTGAAGCTTTCTTT
CASHFGGGSEAFF
>TRBJ2-1|TRBD2|TRBV4-3|-
TGCGCCAGCAGCCAAGGGGCAAGCGGGGGCTACAATGAGCAGTTCTTC
CASSQGASGGYNEQFF
>TRBJ2-5|TRBD1|TRBV5-1|-
TGCGCCAGCAGCTTAGGGACAGGGGAAGAGACCCAGTACTTC
CASSLGTGEETQYF
>TRBJ2-7|TRBD1|TRBV30|few
TGTGCCTCCTCCGGGACAGTCGGCGAGCAGTACTTC
CASSGTVGEQYF
>TRBJ2-3|-|TRBV27|few
TGTGCCAGCAGAGGTAGGCGACCCACAGATACGCAGTATTTT
CASRGRRPTDTQYF
>TRBJ1-3|-|TRBV4-3|few
TGCGCCAGCAGCCAAGTCGCTGTTTCCCTCTCTGGAAACACCATATATTTT
CASSQVAVSLSGNTIYF
>TRBJ2-5|-|TRBV5-1|once
TGCGCCAGCAGAGCTAGCACGTACCAAGAGACCCAGTACTTC
CASRASTYQETQYF
>TRBJ2-3|TRBD2|TRBV6-1|-
TGTGCCAGCAGTGAAGCGCCCATTCTAGCGGGGTACACAGATACGCAGTATTTT
CASSEAPILAGYTDTQYF
>TRBJ2-3|-|TRBV19|medium-sized
TGTGCCAGTAGTAGACTAGATACGCAGTATTTT
CASSRLDTQYF
>TRBJ1-2|TRBD1|TRBV5-4|medium-sized
TGTGCCAGCAGCCAGGGGGTTTATGGCTACACCTTC
CASSQGVYGYTF
>TRBJ2-7|TRBD2|TRBV13|-
TGTGCCAGCAGCACTAGCGGGGGGATCTACGAGCAGTACTTC
CASSTSGGIYEQYF
>TRBJ2-7|TRBD1|TRBV5-1|medium-sized
TGCGCCAGCAGCTCCTGGACAGGGATCAACGAGCAGTACTTC
CASSSWTGINEQYF
>TRBJ1-5|-|TRBV19|-
TGTGCCAGTAGTATTACGGGGTTAAGCAATCAGCCCCAGCATTTT
CASSITGLSNQPQHF
>TRBJ2-7|-|TRBV19|medium-sized
TGTGCCAGCCGGGACTTGCTCTCCTACGAGCAGTACTTC
CASRDLLSYEQYF
>TRBJ1-5|TRBD1|TRBV27|-
TGTGCCAGCAGGATAAGACCTTTGGACAGGGGCAATCAGCCCCAGCATTTT
CASRIRPLDRGNQPQHF
>TRBJ2-7|-|TRBV2|medium-sized
TGTGCCAGCAGAGAGGGGAACAGTCACGAGCAGTACTTC
CASREGNSHEQYF
>TRBJ2-7|TRBD2|TRBV28|-
TGTGCCAGCAGTCCATCCCTTGGCGGGGGGGCGTGGTACGAGCAGTACTTC
CASSPSLGGGAWYEQYF
>TRBJ1-6|TRBD1|TRBV5-5|medium-sized
TGTGCCAGCAGCTGGACAGGGGGCTCCTATAATTCACCCCTCCACTTT
CASSWTGGSYNSPLHF
>TRBJ1-2|-|TRBV5-1|-
TGCGCCAGCAGCTTGGTTTCAGGGGTAGCTAACTATGGCTACACCTTC
CASSLVSGVANYGYTF
>TRBJ2-5|TRBD2|TRBV29-1|-
TGCAGCGTTAGCGGGGGGGCAGAGACCCAGTACTTC
CSVSGGAETQYF
>TRBJ2-5|-|TRBV12-5|few
TGTGCTAGTGGCCCGGACAATATCGGGACCCAGTACTTC
CASGPDNIGTQYF
>TRBJ1-1|-|TRBV30|-
TGTGCCCGTGGGGGAGGGTGGGGGGCCACTGAAGCTTTCTTT
CARGGGWGATEAFF
>TRBJ1-6|TRBD1|TRBV4-1|-
TGCGCCAGCAGCCAAGGCACCGGGACAGGGTTTTTTCCCTCACCCCTCCACTTT
CASSQGTGTGFFPSPLHF
>TRBJ1-1|TRBD1|TRBV4-2|few
TGTGCCAGCAGCTTGGTCGGGCCAGGGGGCATTAGGGCTTTCTTT
CASSLVGPGGIRAFF
>TRBJ1-2|-|TRBV7-8|once
TGTGCCAGCAGCTTAGGAATCAACCCGAACTATGGCTACACCTTC
CASSLGINPNYGYTF
>TRBJ1-6|-|TRBV25-1|few
TGTGCCAGCAGTGAATATTCAGTAAATTCACCCCTCCACTTT
CASSEYSVNSPLHF
>TRBJ1-6|-|TRBV19|medium-sized
TGTGCCAGTACCTCGGGACCACCAGAGATTTCACCCCTCCACTTT
CASTSGPPEISPLHF
>TRBJ1-4|-|TRBV29-1|-
TGCAGCGTTGGTTGGCACACTAATGAAAAACTGTTTTTT
CSVGWHTNEKLFF
>TRBJ1-1|TRBD1|TRBV5-4|medium-sized
TGTGCCAGCAGCTTGGACAGGGGGAACACTGAAGCTTTCTTT
CASSLDRGNTEAFF
>TRBJ2-7|-|TRBV11-3|-
TGTGCCAGCAGCTTAGGGGCAGGGGGGCTCGGGGACGAGCAGTACTTC
CASSLGAGGLGDEQYF
>TRBJ2-7|TRBD1|TRBV28|-
TGTGCCAGCAGTTTACCTTGGACAGGGACCTACGAGCAGTACTTC
CASSLPWTGTYEQYF
>TRBJ1-1|-|TRBV25-1|-
TGTGCCAGCAATTCCGGCATGAACACTGAAGCTTTCTTT
CASNSGMNTEAFF
>TRBJ2-7|TRBD1|TRBV30|few
TGTGCCTGGAGGAACCGGGACAGAGTAGGCTACGAGCAGTACTTC
CAWRNRDRVGYEQYF
>TRBJ2-1|TRBD2|TRBV5-1|few
TGCGCCAGCAGCCTACAGTCTACTAGCGGGGGGGCCAATGAGCAGTTCTTC
CASSLQSTSGGANEQFF
>TRBJ2-7|TRBD2|TRBV5-1|-
TGCGCCAGCAGCTTGGAGACTAGCGGCTCCTACGAGCAGTACTTC
CASSLETSGSYEQYF